This entry features one T cell receptor (beta chain) sequence. Its antigen is unknown. This CDR3 is built from 19 residues. V was cut by 2 bases and J by 7 bases, with 27 bases left in between. In germline, CDR1 is MGHRA, CDR2 YSYEKL. Repertoires were generated with immunoSEQ multiplex PCR, while TCRdb's copy carries only in-frame clones and drops some. This sample has more than 100,000 clones, with roughly 86% found just once. This record comes from a study of T cell responses to AZD1222 COVID-19 vaccine. Study details: Second doses that came at about 4 or about 12 weeks were put together. Study-level results: Females outnumbered males among donors, who were mostly white British; clonal diversity was possibly underestimated. At baseline, seropositivity was found in only a handful of AZD1222 recipients.

Sample: peripheral blood, taken on day 0 of AZD1222 vaccination. The receptor comes from an adult in good health. This chain uses TRBV4-1 with TRBJ2-1; D is unclear. The CDR3 DNA reads as TGCGCCAGCAGCCAATCTTCTCTTATAAGGCAGATCCGAAGTAATGAGCAGTTCTTC. Protein product: CASSQSSLIRQIRSNEQFF.